These 21 T cell receptor beta chains came from one sample sequenced in a study of vaccination effects on CD4 cells after COVID-19. No antigen has been assigned to these receptors. Assay used: immunoSEQ multiplex PCR; TCRdb lists only in-frame clones, some missing. The table includes around 30,000 clones, under 75% detected once. ViraFEST expansion of antigen-specific CD4+ T cells with viral peptide pools preceded sequencing. An approximately ten-day culture period preceded the isolation of CD4+ T cells. Participants were vaccinated with two doses of either the BNT162b2 or mRNA-1273 vaccine. The sequencing here drew on CD4+ T cells from PBMCs cultured with HCoV-229E spike peptides, taken after COVID-19 vaccination. The receptors shown here come from a human donor who received a COVID-19 vaccine.

This CDR3 is CASSPQPETEAFF. The CDR3 DNA is TGTGCCAGCTCACCACAGCCCGAGACTGAAGCTTTCTTT. The genes are TRBV18 and TRBJ1-1; D gene unclear. Germline CDR1 is KGHSH and CDR2 is LQKENI. Trimming stripped 1 base from V and 5 bases from J, with 8 bases between. The CDR3 spans 13 residues.

This sequence joins TRBV29-1 and TRBJ2-4; 8 nucleotides align to TRBD1. Per the germline V gene, CDR1 is SQVTM and CDR2 is ANQGSEA. Losses at the gene ends were 6 bases for V and 10 bases for J; bases not matched to a gene: 8. The CDR3 runs to 12 residues. The CDR3, as DNA: TGCAGCGTCAATGACAGGGGAGGTATTCAGTACTTC. It translates to CSVNDRGGIQYF.

This chain uses TRBV15 with TRBJ2-3; D not resolved. CDR3 length: 12 residues. The germline CDR1 and CDR2 sequences are LNHNV and YYDKDF (reference sequence). Trimming left V 2 bases short and J 3 bases short, with 3 bases between. CDR3 DNA sequence: TGTGCCACCAGCAGAACTACAGATACGCAGTATTTT. Amino acid sequence: CATSRTTDTQYF.

This chain joins TRBV30 and TRBJ2-4; D is uncertain. In germline, CDR1 is GTSNPN, CDR2 SVGIG (reference sequence). The length of the CDR3 is 11 residues. The V gene lost 2 bases and the J gene lost 6 bases, with 5 bases spanning the gap. The CDR3 coding sequence is TGTGCCTGGAGTTCCAGAAACATTCAGTACTTC. Its translation: CAWSSRNIQYF.

The V gene is TRBV19, the J gene TRBJ1-5, with TRBD1 matching over 7 bases. V lost 4 bases and J lost 6; bases outside the gene matches: 12. The CDR3 runs to 16 residues. Germline loops: CDR1 LNHDA, CDR2 SQIVND (reference sequence). CDR3 in amino acids: CASSTYDRAGGQPQHF. In DNA, the CDR3 is TGTGCCAGTAGTACCTACGACAGGGCGGGGGGTCAGCCCCAGCATTTT. Filled out from reference TRBV19 and TRBJ1-5, the complete variable domain reads DGGITQSPKYLFRKEGQNVTLSCEQNLNHDAMYWYRQDPGQGLRLIYYSQIVNDFQKGDIAEGYSVSREKKESFPLTVTSAQKNPTAFYLCASSTYDRAGGQPQHFGDGTRLSIL.

CDR3 protein: CASSGVMVTGELFF. In nucleotides, the CDR3 is TGTGCCAGCAGTGGGGTTATGGTCACCGGGGAGCTGTTTTTT. J is TRBJ2-2 and V is TRBV27; no clear D. Looked up from germline, CDR1 is MNHEY and CDR2 is SMNVEV (reference sequence). The CDR3 runs 14 residues. Trimming cost V 5 bases and J 4 bases, with 11 bases left between them.

V is TRBV7-8 and J is TRBJ2-7; 7 nucleotides agree with TRBD2. J was trimmed by 4 bases and V by 6 bases; bases with no gene match: 21. The CDR3 has 18 residues. Germline CDR1 SGHVS, CDR2 FQNEAQ. CDR3 region: CASSPAPRFGGRRYEQYF. The CDR3 coding sequence is TGTGCCAGCAGTCCGGCCCCGCGCTTTGGCGGGAGAAGGTACGAGCAGTACTTC. Together with reference TRBV7-8 and TRBJ2-7, the CDR3 gives the full variable domain: GAGVSQSPRYKVAKRGQDVALRCDPISGHVSLFWYQQALGQGPEFLTYFQNEAQLDKSGLPSDRFFAERPEGSVSTLKIQRTQQEDSAVYLCASSPAPRFGGRRYEQYFGPGTRLTVT.

This clone has a handful of counts. This chain joins TRBV3-1 (or the pseudogene TRBV3-2) and TRBJ1-2; D uncertain. The germline V gene encodes CDR1 LGHDT and CDR2 YNNKEL (reference sequence). V gave up 2 bases and J gave up 4 bases, with 17 bases separating them. The CDR3 is 16 amino acids. DNA for the CDR3: TGTGCCAGCAGCCAACCGTCAGGAGTTACGAGCTATGGCTACACCTTC. Amino acids: CASSQPSGVTSYGYTF.

CDR3 nucleotide sequence: TGTGCCAGCAGCCCTGGACAGTCAACCGGGGAGCTGTTTTTT. Translated, it gives CASSPGQSTGELFF. This sequence joins TRBV11-2 and TRBJ2-2, with D possibly matching TRBD1 (6 bases). The V end lost 5 bases, the J end lost 5 bases, and 12 bases lay between the germline ends. The CDR3 runs to 14 residues. The germline V gene has CDR1 SGHAT and CDR2 FQNNGV.

This clone was detected a few times. This chain links TRBV5-1 with TRBJ2-3; the match to TRBD2 covers 8 bases. Trimming took 4 bases from V and 2 from J; bases not matched to a gene: 9. Germline V gene data show CDR1 as SGHRS and CDR2 as YFSETQ. CDR3 length: 16 residues. CDR3 coding DNA: TGCGCCAGCAGCGAATACGGACTAGCCGACACAGATACGCAGTATTTT. It codes for CASSEYGLADTDTQYF. The complete variable domain, with remaining parts taken from reference TRBV5-1 and TRBJ2-3, reads KAGVTQTPRYLIKTRGQQVTLSCSPISGHRSVSWYQQTPGQGLQFLFEYFSETQRNKGNFPGRFSGRQFSNSRSEMNVSTLELGDSALYLCASSEYGLADTDTQYFGPGTRLTVL.

The CDR3 spells CASRKTGQTYYEQYF. CDR3 DNA: TGTGCCAGCAGGAAAACGGGACAGACTTATTACGAGCAGTACTTC. The chain carries TRBV6-5 and TRBJ2-7; the match to TRBD1 covers 7 bases. Germline lookup yields CDR1 MNHEY and CDR2 SVGAGI. The V and J ends lost 6 bases and 4 bases, in that order; junction bases with no gene match: 12. The length of the CDR3 is 15 residues.

This clone was counted between two and nine times. The chain recombines TRBV5-1 with TRBJ2-3, with 7 positions matching TRBD2. The germline V gene has CDR1 SGHRS and CDR2 YFSETQ. The CDR3 is 16 amino acids. Trimming at V came to 4 bases and at J to 3 bases, leaving 11 bases not matched to a gene. Written as DNA, the CDR3 is TGCGCCAGCAGCCCCCTGCGTTCGGGGGGAACAGATACGCAGTATTTT. It codes for CASSPLRSGGTDTQYF.

This sequence joins TRBV12-3 or TRBV12-4 and TRBJ1-2; 7 bases agree with TRBD1. The CDR3 covers 13 residues. The V segment lost 4 bases and the J segment 5 bases; nucleotides outside the gene matches: 4. The CDR3 here is CASSYTGAYGYTF. DNA for the CDR3: TGTGCCAGCAGTTACACAGGGGCGTATGGCTACACCTTC.

This clone was counted once. J is TRBJ2-3 and V is TRBV3-1 (or the pseudogene TRBV3-2); D is possibly TRBD2 (7 bases). This CDR3 contains 14 residues. CDR1 and CDR2 from the germline V gene are LGHDT and YNNKEL (reference sequence). Trimming pared 1 base from V and 5 bases from J, leaving 10 bases between. CDR3 in DNA: TGTGCCAGCAGCCAAGGAGGGGGGGGAGATACGCAGTATTTT. This translates into CASSQGGGGDTQYF.

The chain uses TRBV10-2 and TRBJ1-2, with D perhaps TRBD1 (6 bases). The CDR3 runs 14 residues. V was cut by 10 bases and J by 8 bases, with 23 bases left in between. CDR1 and CDR2 (germline): WSHSY, SAAADI. CDR3 DNA: TGCGCCACCCTTCCCGGAACAGGGTATTTCGGCTACACCTTC. It specifies CATLPGTGYFGYTF.

The chain joins TRBV7-8 to TRBJ1-6; D possibly corresponds to TRBD1 (5 bases). This CDR3 has 16 residues. Deletions cut 4 bases from V and 7 bases from J, with 17 bases between. Germline V gives CDR1 SGHVS, CDR2 FQNEAQ. In DNA form, the CDR3 reads TGTGCCAGCAGCTCGGATACCACAGGAGTAAATTCACCCCTCCACTTT. Translation: CASSSDTTGVNSPLHF.

J is TRBJ2-3 and V is TRBV7-2, with 7 positions matching TRBD2. Per the germline V gene, CDR1 is SGHTA and CDR2 is FQGNSA. With V trimmed by 2 bases and J by 2 bases, 7 bases remained unmatched. The length of the CDR3 is 16 residues. The CDR3 nucleotides read TGTGCCAGCAGCTTACATCCAGCGGGAACCACAGATACGCAGTATTTT. Its translation is CASSLHPAGTTDTQYF. Filled out from reference TRBV7-2 and TRBJ2-3, the complete variable domain reads GAGVSQSPSNKVTEKGKDVELRCDPISGHTALYWYRQSLGQGLEFLIYFQGNSAPDKSGLPSDRFSAERTGGSVSTLTIQRTQQEDSAVYLCASSLHPAGTTDTQYFGPGTRLTVL.

The rearrangement links TRBV4-1 to TRBJ2-7; D is ambiguous. The CDR3 runs 13 residues. With 1 base removed from V and 7 bases from J, the gap between germline ends came to 11 bases. The V gene's germline CDR1 is MGHRA and CDR2 YSYEKL. The chain's CDR3 is CASSQGQAWEQYF. In DNA, the CDR3 is TGCGCCAGCAGCCAAGGGCAGGCCTGGGAGCAGTACTTC.

V usage is TRBV20-1 and J usage is TRBJ1-6; D unclear. The CDR3 length is 12 residues. V was shortened by 3 bases and J by 7 bases, with 7 bases between the two germline ends. CDR1 is DFQATT, CDR2 SNEGSKA, per germline (reference sequence). The CDR3 region has the DNA TGCAGTGCTAGTAACGGGAATTCACCCCTCCACTTT. Translation gives CSASNGNSPLHF.

The chain carries TRBV11-2 and TRBJ2-1; D is undetermined. Germline V CDR1 and CDR2: SGHAT, FQNNGV. The CDR3 spans 14 residues. Between the trimmed V and J ends, which lost 5 bases and 0 bases, there was a span of 8 bases. The CDR3 spells CASSTRVSYNEQFF. The CDR3 DNA follows: TGTGCCAGCAGCACGAGAGTCTCCTACAATGAGCAGTTCTTC.

The chain joins TRBV6-4 to TRBJ2-3; TRBD1 or TRBD2 may be the D gene (5 bases each). Germline V CDR1 and CDR2: MRHNA, SNTAGT. Trimming took 4 bases from V and 1 from J, leaving 12 bases between them. CDR3 length equals 15 residues. The CDR3, as DNA: TGTGCCAGCAGTGTTGGGGGAAAGCGCACAGATACGCAGTATTTT. This encodes CASSVGGKRTDTQYF.